Listed below are T cell receptor beta chains from one sample, sequenced in a study of T cell responses to AZD1222 COVID-19 vaccine. Method: immunoSEQ multiplex PCR; TCRdb's copy keeps in-frame clones and lacks some. The profile shows more than 100,000 clones, about nine tenths of them singletons. Source: peripheral blood, taken 28 days after the second AZD1222 dose. All receptors come from an adult who received the AZD1222 COVID-19 vaccine. CDR3s include the opening cysteine and the closing phenylalanine or tryptophan. The D gene is left open where the match is weak. Expanded clones get a size class; other rows say once, few or many, or leave the size out.

NA	TRBV19	TRBJ2-6	once	CASTRQATYFSGANVLTF	TGTGCCAGTACCAGGCAGGCCACCTATTTCTCTGGGGCCAACGTCCTGACTTTC
TRBD1	TRBV7-2	TRBJ1-2	NA	CASSPPGQYYGYTF	TGTGCCAGCAGCCCACCGGGACAGTACTATGGCTACACCTTC
NA	TRBV5-1	TRBJ2-1	once	CASSLMRKPGNEQFF	TGCGCCAGCAGCTTGATGCGCAAACCGGGCAATGAGCAGTTCTTC
NA	TRBV10-3	TRBJ2-5	NA	CAISESEGGETQYF	TGTGCCATCAGTGAGTCGGAGGGTGGAGAGACCCAGTACTTC
NA	TRBV7-9	TRBJ1-4	NA	CASSLVLQGEREKLFF	TGTGCCAGCAGCTTAGTATTACAGGGCGAAAGGGAAAAACTGTTTTTT
TRBD2	TRBV4-1	TRBJ2-1	NA	CASSHRAGDSYNEQFF	TGCGCCAGCAGCCACAGGGCGGGGGACTCCTACAATGAGCAGTTCTTC
NA	TRBV10-2	TRBJ1-6	NA	CASSESGIRNSPLHF	TGCGCCAGCAGTGAGTCCGGGATTCGGAATTCACCCCTCCACTTT
TRBD1	TRBV27	TRBJ2-7	NA	CASREDRDREQYF	TGTGCCAGCAGGGAGGACAGGGATCGCGAGCAGTACTTC
TRBD1	TRBV10-2	TRBJ1-1	few	CASSAAGGRFAEAFF	TGCGCCAGCAGTGCGGCAGGGGGCCGGTTTGCTGAAGCTTTCTTT
NA	TRBV7-6	TRBJ2-2	NA	CASSWDTENTGELFF	TGTGCCAGCAGCTGGGACACCGAGAACACCGGGGAGCTGTTTTTT
NA	TRBV20-1	TRBJ2-2	NA	CSASDNRANTGELFF	TGCAGTGCTAGTGATAACAGGGCCAACACCGGGGAGCTGTTTTTT
NA	TRBV19	TRBJ1-5	once	CASSIWGQPQHF	TGTGCCAGTAGTATATGGGGACAGCCCCAGCATTTT
TRBD2	TRBV29-1	TRBJ2-7	NA	CSVNPGTSGSYEQYF	TGCAGCGTAAACCCCGGGACTAGCGGGTCCTACGAGCAGTACTTC
TRBD1	TRBV18	TRBJ1-1	NA	CASSGRDRGLYTEAFF	TGTGCCAGCTCAGGACGGGACAGGGGGTTGTACACTGAAGCTTTCTTT
NA	TRBV5-1	TRBJ1-1	once	CASRLRLGVDTEAFF	TGCGCCAGCAGACTGAGACTTGGTGTGGACACTGAAGCTTTCTTT
NA	TRBV15	TRBJ1-5	NA	CATSRDRNQPQHF	TGTGCCACCAGCAGAGATAGGAATCAGCCCCAGCATTTT
NA	TRBV6-2/TRBV6-3	TRBJ1-6	NA	CASSSRPAYNSPLHF	TGTGCCAGCAGTTCCCGGCCAGCTTATAATTCACCCCTCCACTTT
TRBD1	TRBV4-1	TRBJ1-2	once	CASSRTGAGDGYTF	TGCGCCAGCAGCCGAACAGGGGCTGGGGATGGCTACACCTTC
NA	TRBV4-1	TRBJ1-2	NA	CASSQGTARHGYTF	TGCGCCAGCAGCCAGGGGACCGCACGTCATGGCTACACCTTC
NA	TRBV3-1/TRBV3-2	TRBJ2-7	NA	CASSRSYEQYF	TGTGCCAGCAGTCGTTCCTACGAGCAGTACTTC